A single sample is the source of the 18 T cell receptor beta chains below, sequenced in a study of blood T cell repertoires in COVID-19. Clones were read by immunoSEQ multiplex PCR, and TCRdb kept only the in-frame ones, dropping some. Here the sample spans tens of thousands of clones, 88% being singletons. Sequences were obtained from peripheral blood. The receptors derive from a man aged 50 to 59 with acute or convalescent COVID-19.

The V gene is TRBV6-2 or TRBV6-3, the J gene TRBJ1-4; D is perhaps TRBD1 (5 bases). The CDR3 length is 16 residues. CDR1 is MNHEY, CDR2 SVGEGT, per germline. Trimming shortened V by 6 bases and J by 0 bases, and 14 bases separated the two germline ends. The CDR3 reads CASSPRRQSTNEKLFF. In DNA form, the CDR3 reads TGTGCCAGCAGCCCTCGCCGACAGTCAACTAATGAAAAACTGTTTTTT.

The chain has TRBV6-6 and TRBJ1-6; D is uncertain. The CDR3 extends over 14 amino acids. The germline V gene has CDR1 MNHNY and CDR2 SVGAGI (reference sequence). V was trimmed by 5 bases and J by 10 bases, leaving 15 bases between them. This CDR3 reads CASSPRETGSPLHF. DNA of the CDR3: TGTGCCAGCAGTCCCCGGGAGACTGGATCACCCCTCCACTTT.

The chain couples TRBV24-1 to TRBJ2-3; 11 bases map to TRBD2. Germline V gene sequence: CDR1 KGHDR, CDR2 SFDVKD. V lost 2 bases to trimming and J lost 7 bases; unmatched junction nucleotides: 10. The CDR3 sequence is 17 residues long. CDR3 residues: CATSDWGLAGGRNTQYF. The CDR3 DNA is TGTGCCACCAGTGATTGGGGGTTAGCGGGGGGGCGGAATACGCAGTATTTT.

This rearrangement joins TRBV3-1 (or the pseudogene TRBV3-2) to TRBJ2-3; weak D call: TRBD2 (6 bases). V lost 4 bases to trimming and J lost 0 bases, with 17 bases between them. This CDR3 contains 17 residues. Germline CDR1 is LGHDT and CDR2 is YNNKEL (reference sequence). CDR3 protein: CASSLMGRTASTDTQYF. The CDR3 DNA reads as TGTGCCAGCAGCCTCATGGGGAGGACCGCTAGCACAGATACGCAGTATTTT.

The rearrangement uses TRBV10-2 and TRBJ1-1; 7 nucleotides match TRBD1. The trim removed 6 bases at V and 1 base at J, leaving 14 bases unmatched. Germline lookup yields CDR1 WSHSY and CDR2 SAAADI. This CDR3 comprises 17 residues. The CDR3 nucleotides are TGCGCCAGCAGCGATCGCCGGGACAGCCTTAAGAACACTGAAGCTTTCTTT. Protein product: CASSDRRDSLKNTEAFF.

V usage is TRBV2 and J usage is TRBJ1-2, with D tentatively TRBD1 (6 bases). The CDR3 extends over 11 amino acids. V was pared by 3 bases and J by 7 bases, with 6 bases between. The germline V gene encodes CDR1 SNHLY and CDR2 FYNNEI. The CDR3 region is CASSEGAGYTF. The CDR3 DNA is TGTGCCAGCAGTGAGGGGGCTGGCTACACCTTC.

The rearrangement uses TRBV20-1 and TRBJ1-2; D is unclear. Germline CDR1 reads DFQATT; CDR2 reads SNEGSKA (reference sequence). This CDR3 spans 14 amino acids. Deletions cut 3 bases from V and 1 base from J, with 12 bases between. CDR3 loop: CSASRQVINYGYTF. The CDR3 bases are TGCAGTGCTAGTAGGCAGGTTATTAACTATGGCTACACCTTC.

This chain connects TRBV3-1 (or the pseudogene TRBV3-2) to TRBJ2-3, with 9 bases matching TRBD2. J gave up 2 bases and V 6 bases, and 6 bases lay outside the gene matches. The CDR3 has 15 amino acids. The germline V gene encodes CDR1 LGHDT and CDR2 YNNKEL (reference sequence). The CDR3 DNA sequence: TGTGCCAGCAGACCGGGGACTAGCTCCACAGATACGCAGTATTTT. This encodes CASRPGTSSTDTQYF.

This chain joins TRBV6-5 and TRBJ2-5; TRBD1 agrees at 9 bases. With 5 bases clipped from V and 2 bases from J, the junction kept 6 bases outside the gene matches. The CDR3 length is 15 residues. Germline lookup yields CDR1 MNHEY and CDR2 SVGAGI. The CDR3 loop is CASSPPGQGQETQYF. CDR3 nucleotides: TGTGCCAGCAGTCCCCCGGGACAGGGTCAAGAGACCCAGTACTTC.

The chain uses TRBV7-2 and TRBJ1-2, with a weak D call TRBD1 (5 bases). Trimming stripped 4 bases from V and 8 bases from J, with 17 bases between. The germline V gene encodes CDR1 SGHTA and CDR2 FQGNSA. The CDR3 is made up of 14 amino acids. The CDR3 is CASSSDPSDRGYTF. The CDR3 DNA reads TGTGCCAGCAGCTCAGATCCGAGTGACAGAGGCTACACCTTC.

This clone occurred a few times. In nucleotides, the CDR3 is TGCGCCAGCAGCTCCACCTATACAGGGATGCGCACGAGGGAGCAGTACTTC. As protein: CASSSTYTGMRTREQYF. The rearrangement joins TRBV5-1 to TRBJ2-7; D is perhaps TRBD1 (6 bases). Germline V gene lookup returns CDR1 SGHRS and CDR2 YFSETQ. The CDR3 length is 17 residues. The V and J ends lost 3 bases and 7 bases respectively, with 26 bases between them.

The chain recombines TRBV24-1 with TRBJ1-2; D is unresolved. V lost 1 base, J lost 2 bases, and 13 bases lay in between. CDR1 and CDR2 from the germline V gene are KGHDR and SFDVKD. The CDR3 covers 16 residues. The CDR3 nucleotides are TGTGCCACCAGTGATTTTTCCGAGGGAGGGAACTATGGCTACACCTTC. Encoded protein: CATSDFSEGGNYGYTF.

This sequence joins TRBV27 and TRBJ2-7; 10 positions match TRBD1. In germline, CDR1 is MNHEY, CDR2 SMNVEV (reference sequence). This CDR3 has 15 residues. The ends lost 5 bases at V and 6 bases at J; junction bases unmatched: 10. The CDR3 sequence is CASSPGTGVQTEQYF. DNA of the CDR3: TGTGCCAGCAGTCCCGGGACAGGGGTTCAGACCGAGCAGTACTTC.

This chain connects TRBV29-1 to TRBJ2-7; 9 bases are shared with TRBD2. Germline CDR1 SQVTM, CDR2 ANQGSEA. J was trimmed by 0 bases and V by 3 bases; bases with no gene match: 0. The CDR3 loop spans 13 amino acids. The CDR3 is CSVDSGGSYEQYF. The CDR3 DNA sequence: TGCAGCGTTGATAGCGGGGGCTCCTACGAGCAGTACTTC.

The chain combines TRBV7-4 with TRBJ1-5; D gene uncertain. The CDR3 is made up of 13 amino acids. In germline, CDR1 is SGHVT, CDR2 SQSDAQ. V was shortened by 1 base and J by 11 bases, with 12 bases between the two germline ends. The CDR3 nucleotides read TGTGCCAGCAGCTTAGTGGAGCAATCAGCCCAGCATTTT. The encoded protein is CASSLVEQSAQHF.

V and J are TRBV9 and TRBJ1-1, with TRBD1 as a possible D gene (6 bases). CDR3 length: 15 amino acids. Germline V gives CDR1 SGDLS, CDR2 YYNGEE. V was pared by 0 bases and J by 4 bases, with 13 bases between. CDR3 region: CASSVETGWSTEAFF. The CDR3 coding sequence is TGTGCCAGCAGCGTAGAGACAGGCTGGTCCACTGAAGCTTTCTTT. Drawing the rest from reference TRBV9 and TRBJ1-1, the complete variable domain is DSGVTQTPKHLITATGQRVTLRCSPRSGDLSVYWYQQSLDQGLQFLIQYYNGEERAKGNILERFSAQQFPDLHSELNLSSLELGDSALYFCASSVETGWSTEAFFGQGTRLTVV.

This clone was observed a few times. The rearrangement joins TRBV7-2 to TRBJ1-6, with TRBD1 as a possible D gene (5 bases). Trimming removed 2 bases from V and 11 bases from J, with 19 bases in between. CDR1 SGHTA and CDR2 FQGNSA come from the germline V gene. The CDR3 is 16 residues long. The CDR3 protein is CASSLSPLAGMAPLHF. CDR3 in DNA: TGTGCCAGCAGCTTATCCCCACTCGCAGGGATGGCACCCCTCCACTTT.

The chain carries TRBV30 and TRBJ2-3, with D perhaps matching TRBD2 (6 bases). The CDR3 contains 14 residues. V was clipped by 4 bases and J by 2 bases, with 13 bases between them. CDR1 is GTSNPN, CDR2 SVGIG, per germline (reference sequence). The CDR3 DNA is TGTGCCTGGAACCTAGGAGGGAACACAGATACGCAGTATTTT. Residues: CAWNLGGNTDTQYF.